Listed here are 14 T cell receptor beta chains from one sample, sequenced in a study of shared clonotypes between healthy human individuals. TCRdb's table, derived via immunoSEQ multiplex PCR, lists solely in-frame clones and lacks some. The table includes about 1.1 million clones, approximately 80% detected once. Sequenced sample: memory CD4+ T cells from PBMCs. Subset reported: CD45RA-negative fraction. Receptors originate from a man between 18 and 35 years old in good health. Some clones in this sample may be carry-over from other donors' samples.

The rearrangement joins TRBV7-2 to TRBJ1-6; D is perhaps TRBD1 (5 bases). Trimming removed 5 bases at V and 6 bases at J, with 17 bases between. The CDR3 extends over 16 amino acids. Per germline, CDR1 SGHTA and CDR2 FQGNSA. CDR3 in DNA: TGTGCCAGCAGCCGACCTGAGGGGCTCCCTAATTCACCCCTCCACTTT. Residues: CASSRPEGLPNSPLHF.

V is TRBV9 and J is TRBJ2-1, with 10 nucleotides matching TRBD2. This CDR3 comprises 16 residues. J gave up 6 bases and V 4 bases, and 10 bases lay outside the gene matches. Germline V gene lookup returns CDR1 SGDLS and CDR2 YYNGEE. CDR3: CASSTQLAGPINEQFF. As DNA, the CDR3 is TGTGCCAGCAGCACGCAACTAGCGGGACCCATCAATGAGCAGTTCTTC.

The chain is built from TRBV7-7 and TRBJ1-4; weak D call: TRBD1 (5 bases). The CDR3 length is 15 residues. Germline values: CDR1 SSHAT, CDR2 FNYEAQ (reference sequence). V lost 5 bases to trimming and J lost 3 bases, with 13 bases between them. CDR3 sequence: CASSTGTGSNEKLFF. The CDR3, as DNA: TGTGCCAGCAGCACAGGAACGGGATCTAATGAAAAACTGTTTTTT.

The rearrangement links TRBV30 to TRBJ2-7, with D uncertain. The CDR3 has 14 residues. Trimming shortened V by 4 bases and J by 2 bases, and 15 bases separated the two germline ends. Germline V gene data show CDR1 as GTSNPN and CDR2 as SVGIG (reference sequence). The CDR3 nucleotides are TGTGCCTGGACCCATTGGGGAATAACCTACGAGCAGTACTTC. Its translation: CAWTHWGITYEQYF.

The CDR3 region is CASNSGQVGPGELFF. The DNA for the CDR3 is TGTGCCAGCAATTCCGGACAGGTTGGTCCCGGGGAGCTGTTTTTT. The chain recombines TRBV28 with TRBJ2-2; 7 bases fit TRBD1. CDR3 length equals 15 residues. Per the germline V gene, CDR1 is MDHEN and CDR2 is SYDVKM. The trim removed 7 bases at V and 6 bases at J, leaving 11 bases unmatched.

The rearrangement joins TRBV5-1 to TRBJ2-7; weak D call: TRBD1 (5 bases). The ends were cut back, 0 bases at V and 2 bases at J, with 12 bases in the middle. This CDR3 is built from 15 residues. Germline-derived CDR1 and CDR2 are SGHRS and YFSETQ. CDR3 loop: CASSLDQGIAYEQYF. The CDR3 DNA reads TGCGCCAGCAGCTTGGATCAGGGAATCGCCTACGAGCAGTACTTC.

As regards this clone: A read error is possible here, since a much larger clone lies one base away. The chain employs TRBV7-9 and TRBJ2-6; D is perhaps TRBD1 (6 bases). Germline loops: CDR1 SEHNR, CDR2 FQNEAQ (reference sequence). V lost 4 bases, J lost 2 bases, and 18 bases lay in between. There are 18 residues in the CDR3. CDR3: CASSYTQGQSPGANVLTF. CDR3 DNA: TGTGCCAGCAGCTACACACAGGGACAAAGCCCTGGGGCCAACGTCCTGACTTTC.

CDR3 protein: CASSLLGGYRAFF. In DNA, the CDR3 is TGTGCCAGCAGCTTGCTGGGGGGATATCGGGCTTTCTTT. The chain links TRBV5-6 to TRBJ1-1, with TRBD1 as a possible D gene (5 bases). The CDR3 runs 13 residues. From germline, CDR1 is SGHDT and CDR2 YYEEEE. The ends were cut back, 1 base at V and 11 bases at J, with 15 bases in the middle.

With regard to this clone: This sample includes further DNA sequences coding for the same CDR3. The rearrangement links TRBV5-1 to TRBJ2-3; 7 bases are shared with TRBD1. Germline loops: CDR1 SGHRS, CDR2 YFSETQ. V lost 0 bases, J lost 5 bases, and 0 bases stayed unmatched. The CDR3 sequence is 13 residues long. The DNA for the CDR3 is TGCGCCAGCAGCTTGGGACAGGGAGATACGCAGTATTTT. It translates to CASSLGQGDTQYF.

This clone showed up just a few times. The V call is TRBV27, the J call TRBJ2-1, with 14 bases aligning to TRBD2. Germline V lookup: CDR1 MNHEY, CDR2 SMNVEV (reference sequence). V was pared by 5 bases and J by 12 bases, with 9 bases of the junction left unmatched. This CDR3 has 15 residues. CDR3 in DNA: TGTGCCAGCAGTGCGTCGGGACTAGCGGGAGTAGGGCAGTTCTTC. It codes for CASSASGLAGVGQFF.

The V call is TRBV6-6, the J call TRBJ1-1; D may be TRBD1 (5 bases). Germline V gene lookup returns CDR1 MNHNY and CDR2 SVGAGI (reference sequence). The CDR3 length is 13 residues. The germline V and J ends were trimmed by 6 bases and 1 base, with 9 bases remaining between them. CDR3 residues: CASRDTWNTEAFF. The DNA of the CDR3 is TGTGCCAGCAGGGACACGTGGAACACTGAAGCTTTCTTT.

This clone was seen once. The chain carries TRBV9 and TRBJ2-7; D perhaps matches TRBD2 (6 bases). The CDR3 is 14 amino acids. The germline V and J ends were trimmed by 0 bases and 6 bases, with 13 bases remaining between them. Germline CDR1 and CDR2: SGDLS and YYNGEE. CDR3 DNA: TGTGCCAGCAGCGTAGACGTTTCCGGGGGCGAGCAGTACTTC. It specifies CASSVDVSGGEQYF.

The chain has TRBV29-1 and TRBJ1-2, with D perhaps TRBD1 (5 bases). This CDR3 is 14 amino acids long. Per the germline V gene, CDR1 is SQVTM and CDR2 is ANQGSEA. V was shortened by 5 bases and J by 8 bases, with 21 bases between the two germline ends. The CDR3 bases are TGCAGCGTTTCCCTAATCCGGGCCCAGGGCGGCTACACCTTC. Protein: CSVSLIRAQGGYTF.

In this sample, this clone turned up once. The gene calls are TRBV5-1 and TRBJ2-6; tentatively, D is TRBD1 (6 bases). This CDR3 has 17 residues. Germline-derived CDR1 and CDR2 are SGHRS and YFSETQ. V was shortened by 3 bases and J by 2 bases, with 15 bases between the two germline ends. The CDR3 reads CASSWIQQGPGANVLTF. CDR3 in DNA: TGCGCCAGCAGCTGGATCCAACAGGGCCCTGGGGCCAACGTCCTGACTTTC.